This record looks at one T cell receptor beta chain sequence and its context. Its antigen is as yet unknown. The sample belongs to a study of CD8+ T cells in alopecia areata. Overall study: Dosing spanned 6 to 18 months on tofacitinib, then 6 months off drug.

Specified treatment: oral pan-JAK inhibitor, 5-10 mg twice daily. Reverse transcription of extracted RNA yielded cDNA, which provided the sequencing template. The repertoire was sequenced with immunoSEQ multiplex PCR; TCRdb's copy has only in-frame clones and lacks some. The sample has tens of thousands of clones; about 43% are singletons. Study observations and caveats: In patients, TCRs were shared less clearly than in mice, and HLA may possibly be involved.

This sequence was found in a human donor with alopecia areata. The input for sequencing was CD8+ T cells sorted from blood, taken around week 37, from a patient treated with tofacitinib.

DNA for the CDR3: TGCGCCAGCAGCCAACCGGGACTAGCGGGGAGCACAGATACGCAGTATTTT. Translation gives CASSQPGLAGSTDTQYF. The V call is TRBV4-1, the J call TRBJ2-3, with 13 nucleotides matching TRBD2. This CDR3 contains 17 residues. The germline gives CDR1 MGHRA, CDR2 YSYEKL. The V and J ends lost 2 bases and 0 bases, in that order; junction bases with no gene match: 2.